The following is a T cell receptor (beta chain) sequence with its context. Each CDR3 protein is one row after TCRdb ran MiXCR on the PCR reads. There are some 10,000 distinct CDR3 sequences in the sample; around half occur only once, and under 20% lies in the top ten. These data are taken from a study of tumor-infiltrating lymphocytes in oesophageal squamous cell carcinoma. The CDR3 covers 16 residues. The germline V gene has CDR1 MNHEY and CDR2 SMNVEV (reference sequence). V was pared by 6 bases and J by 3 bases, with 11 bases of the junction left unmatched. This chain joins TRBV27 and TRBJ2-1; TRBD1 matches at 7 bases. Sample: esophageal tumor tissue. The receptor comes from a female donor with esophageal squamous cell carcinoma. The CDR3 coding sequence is TGTGCCAGCAGCCTAGGAGGACAGGCGTTCTACAATGAGCAGTTCTTC. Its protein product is CASSLGGQAFYNEQFF.